Presented here are 27 T cell receptor beta chains from one specimen sequenced in a study of blood T cell repertoires in COVID-19. Produced via immunoSEQ multiplex PCR; TCRdb's table is partial and in-frame only. This repertoire shows more than 350,000 clones, approximately 87% found once; its top ten account for approximately 9.3%. The sequenced sample consisted of PBMCs or T cells enriched from blood (not recorded which). Every receptor here comes from a woman aged 45-59 years who had recovered from COVID-19.

This chain joins TRBV10-3 and TRBJ1-2; D is perhaps TRBD1 (5 bases). V dropped 9 bases and J dropped 2 bases, with 10 bases sitting between them. Per germline, CDR1 ENHRY and CDR2 SYGVKD. This CDR3 contains 12 residues. CDR3 sequence (DNA): TGTGCCATGGGGGGGAAGAACTATGGCTACACCTTC. Residues: CAMGGKNYGYTF.

The chain employs TRBV4-3 and TRBJ1-3, with a possible D match to TRBD1 (6 bases). The CDR3 is made up of 17 amino acids. Between the trimmed V and J ends, which lost 0 bases and 0 bases, there was a span of 12 bases. Germline values: CDR1 LGHNA, CDR2 YSLEER. The CDR3 spells CASSQDGTGPSGNTIYF. As DNA, the CDR3 is TGCGCCAGCAGCCAAGATGGAACAGGGCCCTCTGGAAACACCATATATTTT.

The rearrangement joins TRBV7-2 to TRBJ2-1; 9 bases are a match to TRBD2. This CDR3 spans 17 amino acids. Germline CDR1 is SGHTA and CDR2 is FQGNSA. With V trimmed by 4 bases and J by 5 bases, 12 bases remained unmatched. The DNA for the CDR3 is TGTGCCAGCAGCTCGAGAGGGACTAGCAGGGGCCACAATGAGCAGTTCTTC. It yields the protein CASSSRGTSRGHNEQFF.

The chain carries TRBV2 and TRBJ2-5; 7 bases match TRBD1. Germline trimming cut 7 bases from V and 1 base from J; bases unmatched to any gene: 3. This CDR3 region has 13 residues. Germline V CDR1 and CDR2: SNHLY, FYNNEI. This chain's CDR3 is CASNRQGQETQYF. In DNA form, the CDR3 reads TGTGCCAGCAATCGACAGGGCCAAGAGACCCAGTACTTC.

The sample holds one count of this clone. V gene TRBV28 combines with J gene TRBJ2-1; 7 nucleotides line up with TRBD1. CDR3 size: 14 residues. V trimming: 5 bases; J trimming: 6 bases; junction bases outside the gene matches: 7. Germline V CDR1 and CDR2: MDHEN, SYDVKM. CDR3 in amino acids: CASSPVTGFNEQFF. The CDR3 nucleotides are TGTGCCAGCAGTCCCGTGACAGGGTTCAATGAGCAGTTCTTC.

V gene TRBV4-1 combines with J gene TRBJ1-5; D is perhaps TRBD1 (6 bases). The V end was cut by 3 bases, the J end by 0 bases, with 9 bases between. CDR3 size: 15 residues. Germline lookup yields CDR1 MGHRA and CDR2 YSYEKL. The CDR3 region is CASSQGHDSNQPQHF. In DNA form, the CDR3 reads TGCGCCAGCAGCCAGGGACATGATAGCAATCAGCCCCAGCATTTT.

V gene TRBV7-9 combines with J gene TRBJ1-3, with 12 bases fitting TRBD1. After removal of 1 base from V and 2 bases from J, the junction contained 6 bases not matched to a gene. The CDR3 covers 18 residues. CDR1 and CDR2 (germline): SEHNR, FQNEAQ (reference sequence). The CDR3 region is CASSLVGTGGSPGNTIYF. CDR3 in DNA: TGTGCCAGCAGCTTAGTCGGGACAGGGGGCTCGCCTGGAAACACCATATATTTT.

V gene TRBV28 combines with J gene TRBJ1-1; the match to TRBD1 covers 9 bases. V dropped 7 bases and J dropped 6; count of bases not matched to a gene: 6. CDR3 length: 13 amino acids. Germline CDR1 MDHEN, CDR2 SYDVKM. The CDR3 nucleotides read TGTGCCAGCACGCTACAGGGGGCGGCTGAAGCTTTCTTT. Translation: CASTLQGAAEAFF.

This sequence joins TRBV9 and TRBJ1-3; D gene ambiguous. Germline values: CDR1 SGDLS, CDR2 YYNGEE. The V end was cut by 3 bases, the J end by 0 bases, with 4 bases between. The CDR3 is made up of 13 amino acids. This chain's CDR3 is CASSADSGNTIYF. Written as DNA, the CDR3 is TGTGCCAGCAGCGCAGACTCTGGAAACACCATATATTTT.

V usage is TRBV18 and J usage is TRBJ1-6, with a weak D call TRBD1 (5 bases). CDR3 size: 14 residues. With 4 bases removed from V and 5 bases from J, the gap between germline ends came to 9 bases. Germline V CDR1 and CDR2: KGHSH, LQKENI. In DNA form, the CDR3 reads TGTGCCAGCTCACAACAGGCAGATAATTCACCCCTCCACTTT. As protein: CASSQQADNSPLHF.

The CDR3 DNA is TGTGCCAGCTCCCCATCTACTAATTACAATGAGCAGTTCTTC. Its protein product is CASSPSTNYNEQFF. The chain recombines TRBV18 with TRBJ2-1; D remains unclear. The germline V gene encodes CDR1 KGHSH and CDR2 LQKENI. Trimming cost V 6 bases and J 4 bases, with 13 bases left between them. CDR3 length equals 14 residues.

The V and J genes are TRBV7-9 and TRBJ2-3; TRBD2 agrees at 8 bases. The CDR3 extends over 15 amino acids. The germline gives CDR1 SEHNR, CDR2 FQNEAQ (reference sequence). V trimming: 5 bases; J trimming: 4 bases; junction bases outside the gene matches: 8. The CDR3 protein is CASSLPRGGADTQYF. CDR3 DNA sequence: TGTGCCAGCAGCCTCCCACGGGGGGGGGCAGATACGCAGTATTTT.

The CDR3 DNA follows: TGTGCCAGCAGTTTGGGGGGGACTGCTGAAGCTTTCTTT. Translation: CASSLGGTAEAFF. This chain links TRBV27 with TRBJ1-1, with a possible D match to TRBD1 (5 bases). Trimming took off 3 bases at V and 6 bases at J, with 11 bases between the two ends. Germline CDR1 reads MNHEY; CDR2 reads SMNVEV (reference sequence). This CDR3 contains 13 residues.

This clone was detected once. The rearrangement joins TRBV7-2 to TRBJ1-1, with 9 bases fitting TRBD1. The CDR3 has 15 residues. V dropped 5 bases and J dropped 5; count of bases not matched to a gene: 9. Germline V gene data show CDR1 as SGHTA and CDR2 as FQGNSA. CDR3 region: CASSPRTGVATEAFF. CDR3 coding DNA: TGTGCCAGCAGCCCACGGACAGGGGTAGCAACTGAAGCTTTCTTT.

The chain uses TRBV19 and TRBJ1-3; D remains ambiguous. V was pared by 5 bases and J by 0 bases, with 11 bases between. Germline CDR1 is LNHDA and CDR2 is SQIVND (reference sequence). CDR3 length equals 15 residues. The DNA of the CDR3 is TGTGCCAGTAGTCTAAAAGTTTACTCTGGAAACACCATATATTTT. It codes for CASSLKVYSGNTIYF.

Notes on this clone: The junction departs from the called germline gene at one end, perhaps through a read error. The rearrangement links TRBV24-1 to TRBJ2-3, with D tentatively TRBD1 (6 bases). The V gene's germline CDR1 is KGHDR and CDR2 SFDVKD. This CDR3 contains 15 residues. CDR3 in amino acids: CATSDPGATTNTQYF. In DNA form, the CDR3 reads TGTGCCACCAGTGATCCAGGGGCAACCACAAATACGCAGTATTTT.

The chain is built from TRBV27 and TRBJ1-1; TRBD1 aligns across 8 bases. From germline, CDR1 is MNHEY and CDR2 SMNVEV (reference sequence). The ends lost 2 bases at V and 1 base at J; junction bases unmatched: 12. The CDR3 contains 18 residues. The CDR3 loop is CASSLEGPNRGENTEAFF. The CDR3 region has the DNA TGTGCCAGCAGTTTAGAAGGACCGAACAGGGGGGAGAACACTGAAGCTTTCTTT.

About this clone itself: Mismatch with germline at one junction end may stem from a read error. The V gene is TRBV11-2, the J gene TRBJ2-1; 8 positions agree with TRBD2. The CDR3 covers 15 residues. The V gene's germline CDR1 is SGHAT and CDR2 FQNNGV. The CDR3 is CASTLDGGVINEQFF. The CDR3 nucleotides read TGTGCCAGCACCTTAGACGGGGGGGTAATCAATGAGCAGTTCTTC.

This clone has only one observation. This chain links TRBV3-1 (or the pseudogene TRBV3-2) with TRBJ1-2; no clear D. Germline V gene data show CDR1 as LGHDT and CDR2 as YNNKEL (reference sequence). Trimming took off 1 base at V and 4 bases at J, with 10 bases between the two ends. This CDR3 contains 14 residues. The CDR3 DNA is TGTGCCAGCAGCCAAGGCGGCGGAACCTATGGCTACACCTTC. This codes for CASSQGGGTYGYTF.

The chain is built from TRBV6-5 and TRBJ1-4; D is unclear. Deletions cut 7 bases from V and 7 bases from J, with 16 bases between. The CDR3 is made up of 14 amino acids. In germline, CDR1 is MNHEY, CDR2 SVGAGI. CDR3 loop: CASTGSGSGEKLFF. The CDR3 DNA follows: TGTGCCAGCACGGGGTCAGGTTCGGGTGAAAAACTGTTTTTT.

This clone was observed a handful of times. V usage is TRBV19 and J usage is TRBJ2-7, with TRBD2 as a possible D gene (6 bases). Trimming cost V 5 bases and J 5 bases, with 19 bases left between them. The germline V gene has CDR1 LNHDA and CDR2 SQIVND (reference sequence). The CDR3 is 15 residues long. Here the CDR3 DNA reads TGTGCCAGTAGTGATCCGGGACTCCCCCGCCACGAGCAGTACTTC. It encodes CASSDPGLPRHEQYF.

The chain employs TRBV2 and TRBJ2-7, with TRBD1 matching 9 bases. J was trimmed by 4 bases and V by 6 bases; bases with no gene match: 4. Germline values: CDR1 SNHLY, CDR2 FYNNEI. The CDR3 is made up of 13 amino acids. The CDR3 nucleotides read TGTGCCAGCAGCGGACAGGGGATTTACGAGCAGTACTTC. This translates into CASSGQGIYEQYF.

This clone showed up just a few times. The chain is built from TRBV30 and TRBJ1-6; 10 nucleotides agree with TRBD1. Germline trimming cut 3 bases from V and 10 bases from J; bases unmatched to any gene: 6. This CDR3 contains 14 residues. Germline assignment: CDR1 GTSNPN and CDR2 SVGIG (reference sequence). CDR3 in DNA: TGTGCCTGGAGCCGACAGGGGGCAAGATCACCCCTCCACTTT. This translates into CAWSRQGARSPLHF. The full variable domain, in which reference TRBV30 and TRBJ1-6 provide the parts outside the CDR3, is SQTIHQWPATLVQPVGSPLSLECTVEGTSNPNLYWYRQAAGRGLQLLFYSVGIGQISSEVPQNLSASRPQDRQFILSSKKLLLSDSGFYLCAWSRQGARSPLHFGNGTRLTVT.

This chain links TRBV28 with TRBJ1-1, with 7 bases aligning to TRBD1. CDR3 length: 14 amino acids. Germline loops: CDR1 MDHEN, CDR2 SYDVKM. Germline trimming cut 5 bases from V and 1 base from J; bases unmatched to any gene: 4. The CDR3 sequence: CASSPGTANTEAFF. For the CDR3, the DNA is TGTGCCAGCAGTCCCGGGACAGCGAACACTGAAGCTTTCTTT.

The sample holds one count of this clone. This rearrangement joins TRBV30 to TRBJ1-2; TRBD1 matches at 10 bases. The length of the CDR3 is 15 residues. Germline trimming cut 0 bases from V and 5 bases from J; bases unmatched to any gene: 6. Germline V lookup: CDR1 GTSNPN, CDR2 SVGIG (reference sequence). CDR3 nucleotide sequence: TGTGCCTGGAGTGTGACAGGGGGCTCATTGTATGGCTACACCTTC. Translation: CAWSVTGGSLYGYTF.

The chain combines TRBV18 with TRBJ2-3; D gene uncertain. This CDR3 is built from 17 residues. The ends were cut back, 1 base at V and 5 bases at J, with 19 bases in the middle. Germline V gene lookup returns CDR1 KGHSH and CDR2 LQKENI. Here the CDR3 DNA reads TGTGCCAGCTCACCACAGACGGGTGTTGGCTTTGGAGATACGCAGTATTTT. It codes for CASSPQTGVGFGDTQYF.

The gene calls are TRBV19 and TRBJ1-5; 12 nucleotides line up with TRBD1. Germline CDR1 is LNHDA and CDR2 is SQIVND (reference sequence). The CDR3 is made up of 15 amino acids. V gave up 7 bases and J gave up 5 bases; unmatched junction bases: 6. CDR3 DNA sequence: TGTGCCAGTACCGGGGACAGGGGGCTGTATCAGCCCCAGCATTTT. Its protein is CASTGDRGLYQPQHF.